Listed here are 12 T cell receptor beta chains from one sample, sequenced in a study of CD8+CD57+ T cells in acquired aplastic anemia. CDR3 and TCR beta VDJ profiling relied on a genomic DNA template. TCRdb called the reads again in MiXCR, with one record for every CDR3 protein. The profile covers about 170,000 distinct CDR3 sequences, with just under 65% appearing a single time and around 45% taken by the ten largest. Sequenced sample: sorted CD4+, CD8+, or CD8+CD57+ T cells (not recorded which) from PBMCs. The receptors stem from a human donor in good health.

The chain joins TRBV10-2 to TRBJ1-6; TRBD1 is a possible D gene (5 bases). Trimming removed 8 bases at V and 5 bases at J, with 16 bases between. Germline V CDR1 and CDR2: WSHSY, SAAADI. The CDR3 length is 15 residues. The CDR3 DNA is TGCGCCAGCGGGCAGACAGCTTACAATAATTCACCCCTCCACTTT. Translation gives CASGQTAYNNSPLHF.

The rearrangement links TRBV25-1 to TRBJ2-7, with D unclear. V dropped 5 bases and J dropped 1 base, with 12 bases sitting between them. Per the germline V gene, CDR1 is MGHDK and CDR2 is SYGVNS. The CDR3 is 14 residues long. CDR3 amino acids: CASSYLQSSYEQYF. The CDR3 DNA reads as TGTGCCAGCAGTTACCTCCAGTCTTCCTACGAGCAGTACTTC.

This sequence joins TRBV9 and TRBJ1-3; no clear D gene. This CDR3 region has 14 residues. Looked up from germline, CDR1 is SGDLS and CDR2 is YYNGEE. Trimming removed 0 bases at V and 3 bases at J, with 7 bases between. Here the CDR3 DNA reads TGTGCCAGCAGCGTAGACCGGAATGGAAACACCATATATTTT. This gives the protein CASSVDRNGNTIYF. Variable domain in full (rest from reference TRBV9 and TRBJ1-3): DSGVTQTPKHLITATGQRVTLRCSPRSGDLSVYWYQQSLDQGLQFLIQYYNGEERAKGNILERFSAQQFPDLHSELNLSSLELGDSALYFCASSVDRNGNTIYFGEGSWLTVV.

In regard to this clonotype: Mismatch with germline at one junction end may stem from a read error. V and J are TRBV20-1 and TRBJ1-4, with D unresolved. CDR1 is DFQATT and CDR2 is SNEGSKA in the germline V gene (reference sequence). The CDR3 sequence is 10 residues long. CDR3 sequence: CAAANEKLFF. CDR3 bases: TGTGCCGCGGCTAATGAAAAACTGTTTTTT.

V gene TRBV7-3 combines with J gene TRBJ2-2, with D perhaps matching TRBD2 (6 bases). Per germline, CDR1 SGHTA and CDR2 FQGTGA. V lost 5 bases and J 11 bases, leaving 18 bases between the germline ends. The CDR3 is 14 residues long. CDR3 amino acids: CASSPDGGSPELFF. The DNA of the CDR3 is TGTGCCAGCAGCCCGGACGGGGGTAGCCCTGAGCTGTTTTTT.

The V call is TRBV7-8, the J call TRBJ2-4, with D possibly being TRBD2 (5 bases). The end of the DNA fits TRBJ2-5 better, so the J call may be wrong. Germline V gene sequence: CDR1 SGHVS, CDR2 FQNEAQ. The CDR3 spans 14 residues. The CDR3 region is CASSLGPGGETQYF. Here the CDR3 DNA reads TGTGCCAGCAGCTTAGGACCAGGAGGTGAGACCCAGTACTTC.

Note on this clonotype: The junction differs from germline at one of its ends, possibly a read error. This chain uses TRBV2 with TRBJ2-7, with D possibly being TRBD1 (6 bases). From germline, CDR1 is SNHLY and CDR2 FYNNEI. The CDR3 length is 13 residues. CDR3: CASSHGQSYEQYF. DNA for the CDR3: TGTGCTAGCAGCCACGGACAGTCCTACGAGCAGTACTTC.

This clonotype was found once. The chain is built from TRBV19 and TRBJ1-2; unclear D gene. The CDR3 spans 14 residues. Per the germline V gene, CDR1 is LNHDA and CDR2 is SQIVND (reference sequence). V lost 2 bases, J lost 8 bases, and 15 bases lay in between. In DNA form, the CDR3 reads TGTGCCAGTAGTATATCTACGGGCGCAGGAGGCTACACCTTC. Residues: CASSISTGAGGYTF.

The V gene is TRBV29-1, the J gene TRBJ1-2; D uncertain. Germline lookup yields CDR1 SQVTM and CDR2 ANQGSEA. CDR3 length equals 13 residues. V was cut by 7 bases and J by 4 bases, with 16 bases left in between. In nucleotides, the CDR3 is TGCAGCGACAAATCCTTGACGGGCTATGGCTACACCTTC. Residues: CSDKSLTGYGYTF.

The V and J genes are TRBV7-8 and TRBJ1-1; 9 positions match TRBD1. V dropped 4 bases and J dropped 5; count of bases not matched to a gene: 5. CDR3 length: 14 residues. Germline V gene sequence: CDR1 SGHVS, CDR2 FQNEAQ. This CDR3 reads CASSWDRAGTEAFF. The DNA for the CDR3 is TGTGCCAGCAGCTGGGACAGGGCCGGTACTGAAGCTTTCTTT. Filled out from reference TRBV7-8 and TRBJ1-1, the complete variable domain reads GAGVSQSPRYKVAKRGQDVALRCDPISGHVSLFWYQQALGQGPEFLTYFQNEAQLDKSGLPSDRFFAERPEGSVSTLKIQRTQQEDSAVYLCASSWDRAGTEAFFGQGTRLTVV.

This chain uses TRBV25-1 with TRBJ2-7; TRBD2 agrees at 7 bases. Trimming cost V 4 bases and J 6 bases; bases outside gene matches: 18. CDR1 and CDR2 from the germline V gene are MGHDK and SYGVNS. This CDR3 spans 17 amino acids. CDR3 nucleotides: TGTGCCAGCAGTGTCAGCACTGGCCGGGCGGGAGTGGTCGAGCAGTACTTC. As protein: CASSVSTGRAGVVEQYF.

This clonotype was detected once. V is TRBV19 and J is TRBJ2-1; 7 nucleotides agree with TRBD1. The CDR3 extends over 15 amino acids. Per the germline V gene, CDR1 is LNHDA and CDR2 is SQIVND (reference sequence). With V trimmed by 3 bases and J by 9 bases, 11 bases remained unmatched. CDR3 bases: TGTGCCAGTAGTATCTTGGCAGGGGGTTCTGGTGAGCAGTTCTTC. Amino acid sequence: CASSILAGGSGEQFF.